This T cell receptor (beta chain) was captured by sequencing in a study of graft-versus-host responses after intestinal transplantation (dated by TCRdb to about 2021). With regard to the full study: Multivisceral, liver-intestinal, or isolated intestinal transplants were received by the recipients. Anti-thymocyte globulin induction was given to all recipients, followed by maintenance tacrolimus and steroids for two to three years. Graft-versus-host and host-versus-graft alloreactive T cell clones were tracked in the graft, circulation and bone marrow after intestinal transplantation using bulk TCR-beta CDR3 sequencing. Alloreactive clones were identified by sequencing pre-transplant mixed lymphocyte reaction products and comparing them with unstimulated pre-transplant donor and recipient T cells. The cohort enrolled about two dozen intestinal transplant recipients, one of whom was a retransplant, and a few patients without pretransplant specimens were excluded. Donor T cell macrochimerism was defined as a peak of at least 4% donor T cells among recipient peripheral blood mononuclear cells. Samples from a few later patients were sequenced in-house on an Illumina MiSeq with MiXCR processing rather than by the commercial service. Study-wide findings and limitations: High GvH to HvG T cell clonal ratios were observed in the allografts of patients with donor T cell macrochimerism. Peak levels of circulating GvH clones were associated with declines in HvG clones early after transplant. GvH clones were detected in recipient bone marrow, and some appeared earlier in ileal mucosa or blood, consistent with an intestinal mucosal origin. The conclusions were limited by the relatively low number and heterogeneity of the intestinal transplant patients.

From cysteine to phenylalanine, the CDR3 is 12 amino acids long. The CDR3 DNA has 36 bases and is translated from base 1. Trimming takes 4 bases from V and 2 bases from J, and the germline ends sit 9 bases apart. Reading the germline V gene gives CDR1 SQVTM and CDR2 ANQGSEA. Library construction relied on the immunoSEQ multiplex PCR assay. High-throughput TCR-beta CDR3 sequencing of genomic DNA from most patients was performed by Adaptive Biotechnologies. The published analysis was carried out like this. TCR sequencing data for roughly 18 patients were retrieved from Adaptive's ImmunoSEQ software; three other patients were processed with MiXCR and VDJtools. CDR3 nucleotide sequences shared between donor and recipient were removed because the origin of such sequences could not be assigned. At least 2-fold expansion over unstimulated cells and a minimum CFSE-low frequency of 0.002% (template counts) or 0.001% (read counts) were required for clones to be classified as alloreactive. A clone was considered mappable if detected in the sequenced pre-transplant spleen, lymph node, or MLR CFSE-low populations of the donor or recipient. Cumulative frequency of alloreactive clones was calculated as a percentage of all sequences weighted by copy number. TCRdb retrieved this table from immuneACCESS and kept in-frame rearrangements only. Not all clones are present; in checked studies, unresolved V genes account for under half, and no reason is known for the remainder. The DNA gave D and trimming, while V, J and clone size come from that table. The sample includes 12,000 or so clones, with roughly 92% observed a single time. About 3.3% of the sample goes to the ten largest clones.

Note on this clone: What this receptor recognizes is not known. Base quality data are lacking; no much larger clone is found one base away.

The sample's time point label, in plain terms: postoperative day 105 after intestinal transplantation (dayNNNN = postoperative day). Blood samples were collected up to 4 times in the first month after transplant and then at least monthly when available. The clonotype originates from a human patient who received an intestinal transplant, so some T cells may come from the graft donor. The chain employs TRBV29-1 and TRBJ2-7, and the D gene may be TRBD1, 7 bases matching. The sequencing here drew on PBMCs, taken 105 days after intestinal transplantation. CDR3 reads: CSVVRGAYEQYF. The base sequence is TGCAGCGTTGTCAGGGGGGCCTACGAGCAGTACTTC.